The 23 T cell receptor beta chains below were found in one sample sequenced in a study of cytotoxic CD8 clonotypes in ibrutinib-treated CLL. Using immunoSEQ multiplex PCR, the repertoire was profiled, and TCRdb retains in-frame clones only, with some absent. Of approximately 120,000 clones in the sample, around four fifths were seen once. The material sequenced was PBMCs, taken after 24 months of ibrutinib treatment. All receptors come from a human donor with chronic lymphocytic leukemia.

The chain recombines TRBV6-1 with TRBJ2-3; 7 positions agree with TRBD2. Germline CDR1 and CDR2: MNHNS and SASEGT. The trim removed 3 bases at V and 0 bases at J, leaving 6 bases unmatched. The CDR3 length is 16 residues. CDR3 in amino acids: CASSDPWGGSTDTQYF. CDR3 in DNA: TGTGCCAGCAGTGACCCCTGGGGGGGAAGCACAGATACGCAGTATTTT.

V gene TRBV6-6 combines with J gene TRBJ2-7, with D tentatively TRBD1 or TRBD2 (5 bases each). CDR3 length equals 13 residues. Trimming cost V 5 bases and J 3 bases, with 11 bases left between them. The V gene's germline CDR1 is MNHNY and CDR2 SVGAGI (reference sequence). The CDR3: CASSQGTLYEQYF. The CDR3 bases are TGTGCCAGCAGTCAAGGGACCCTCTACGAGCAGTACTTC.

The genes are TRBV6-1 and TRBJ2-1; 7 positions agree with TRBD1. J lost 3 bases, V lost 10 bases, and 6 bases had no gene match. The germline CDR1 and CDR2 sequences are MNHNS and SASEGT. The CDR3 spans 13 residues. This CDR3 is CATNRDSYNEQFF. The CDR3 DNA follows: TGTGCCACCAATAGGGACAGCTACAATGAGCAGTTCTTC.

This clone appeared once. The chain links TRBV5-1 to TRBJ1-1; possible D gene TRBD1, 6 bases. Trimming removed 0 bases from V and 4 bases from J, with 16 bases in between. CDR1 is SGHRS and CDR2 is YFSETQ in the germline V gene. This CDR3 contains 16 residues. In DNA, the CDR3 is TGCGCCAGCAGCTTGGGTTCCGGGGGCGCGGGCACTGAAGCTTTCTTT. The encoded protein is CASSLGSGGAGTEAFF.

In nucleotides, the CDR3 is TGTGCCAGCAGCCAAGAAGCGAGCGGAGCAAACAATGAGCAGTTCTTC. As protein: CASSQEASGANNEQFF. The V call is TRBV14, the J call TRBJ2-1, with D tentatively TRBD2 (5 bases). The CDR3 length is 16 residues. Germline V gene data show CDR1 as SGHDN and CDR2 as FVKESK. Deletions cut 0 bases from V and 5 bases from J, with 14 bases between. The complete variable domain, with remaining parts taken from reference TRBV14 and TRBJ2-1, reads EAGVTQFPSHSVIEKGQTVTLRCDPISGHDNLYWYRRVMGKEIKFLLHFVKESKQDESGMPNNRFLAERTGGTYSTLKVQPAELEDSGVYFCASSQEASGANNEQFFGPGTRLTVL.

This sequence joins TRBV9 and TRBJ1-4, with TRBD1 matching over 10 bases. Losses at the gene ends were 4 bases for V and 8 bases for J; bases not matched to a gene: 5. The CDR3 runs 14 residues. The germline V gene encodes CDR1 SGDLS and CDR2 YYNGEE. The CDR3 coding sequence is TGTGCCAGCAGCAGTAGGGGACAGGGGGAAAAACTGTTTTTT. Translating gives CASSSRGQGEKLFF.

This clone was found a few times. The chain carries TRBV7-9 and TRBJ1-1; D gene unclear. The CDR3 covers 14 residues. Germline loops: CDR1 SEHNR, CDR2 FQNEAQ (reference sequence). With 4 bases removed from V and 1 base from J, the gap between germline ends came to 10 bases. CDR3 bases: TGTGCCAGCAGCTCCTTGACTGGGAACACTGAAGCTTTCTTT. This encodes CASSSLTGNTEAFF.

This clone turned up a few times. The CDR3 sequence: CAWSAGTVNNYGYTF. CDR3 nucleotides: TGTGCCTGGAGTGCCGGTACAGTCAATAACTATGGCTACACCTTC. The rearrangement uses TRBV30 and TRBJ1-2; D remains unclear. This CDR3 contains 15 residues. Trimming removed 1 base at V and 1 base at J, with 13 bases between. Germline-derived CDR1 and CDR2 are GTSNPN and SVGIG (reference sequence). Looking up the rest from reference TRBV30 and TRBJ1-2 gives the full variable domain: SQTIHQWPATLVQPVGSPLSLECTVEGTSNPNLYWYRQAAGRGLQLLFYSVGIGQISSEVPQNLSASRPQDRQFILSSKKLLLSDSGFYLCAWSAGTVNNYGYTFGSGTRLTVV.

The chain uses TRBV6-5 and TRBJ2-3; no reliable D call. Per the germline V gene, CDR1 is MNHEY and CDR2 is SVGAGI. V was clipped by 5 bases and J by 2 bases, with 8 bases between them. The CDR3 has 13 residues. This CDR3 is CASSPVPTDTQYF. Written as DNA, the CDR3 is TGTGCCAGCAGTCCGGTTCCCACAGATACGCAGTATTTT.

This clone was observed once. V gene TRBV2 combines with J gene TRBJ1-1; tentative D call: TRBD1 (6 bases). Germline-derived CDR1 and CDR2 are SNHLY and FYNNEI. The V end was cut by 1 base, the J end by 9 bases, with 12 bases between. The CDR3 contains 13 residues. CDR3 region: CASSEGGGLQAFF. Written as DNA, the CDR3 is TGTGCCAGCAGTGAAGGAGGGGGGTTGCAAGCTTTCTTT.

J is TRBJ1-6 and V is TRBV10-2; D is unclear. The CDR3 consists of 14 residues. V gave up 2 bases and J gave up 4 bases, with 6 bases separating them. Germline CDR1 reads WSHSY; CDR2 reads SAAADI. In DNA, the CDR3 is TGCGCCAGCAGTGAGACAGCTTATAATTCACCCCTCCACTTT. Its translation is CASSETAYNSPLHF.

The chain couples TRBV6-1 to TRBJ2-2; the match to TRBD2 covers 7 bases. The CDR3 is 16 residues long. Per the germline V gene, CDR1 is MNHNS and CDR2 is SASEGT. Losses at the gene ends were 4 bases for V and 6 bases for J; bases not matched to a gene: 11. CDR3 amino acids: CASSATQGGYAGELFF. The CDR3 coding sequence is TGTGCCAGCAGTGCGACCCAGGGAGGGTACGCCGGGGAGCTGTTTTTT.

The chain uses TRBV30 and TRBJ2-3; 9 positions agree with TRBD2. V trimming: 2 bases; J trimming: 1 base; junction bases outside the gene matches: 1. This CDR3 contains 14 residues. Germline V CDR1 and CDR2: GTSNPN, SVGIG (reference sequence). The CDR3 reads CAWSPSGGTDTQYF. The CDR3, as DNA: TGTGCCTGGAGTCCTAGCGGGGGCACAGATACGCAGTATTTT.

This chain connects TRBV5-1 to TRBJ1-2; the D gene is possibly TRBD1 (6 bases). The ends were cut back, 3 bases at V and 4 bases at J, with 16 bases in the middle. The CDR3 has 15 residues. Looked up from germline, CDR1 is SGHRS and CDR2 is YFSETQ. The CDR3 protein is CASSSHRAFSYGYTF. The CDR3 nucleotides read TGCGCCAGCAGCTCCCACAGGGCCTTCTCCTATGGCTACACCTTC.

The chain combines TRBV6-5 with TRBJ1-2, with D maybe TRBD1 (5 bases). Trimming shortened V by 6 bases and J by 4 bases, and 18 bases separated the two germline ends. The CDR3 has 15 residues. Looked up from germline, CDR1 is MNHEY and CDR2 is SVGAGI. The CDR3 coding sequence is TGTGCCAGCAGGGCCTCGGGGGATCGGGTCTATGGCTACACCTTC. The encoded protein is CASRASGDRVYGYTF.

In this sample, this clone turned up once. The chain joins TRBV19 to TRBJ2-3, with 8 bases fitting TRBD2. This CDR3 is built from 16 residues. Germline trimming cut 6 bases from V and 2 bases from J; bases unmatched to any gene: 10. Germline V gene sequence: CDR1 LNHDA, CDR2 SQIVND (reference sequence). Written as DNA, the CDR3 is TGTGCCAGTAGAACCGCGCGGGGGGCCTACACAGATACGCAGTATTTT. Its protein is CASRTARGAYTDTQYF.

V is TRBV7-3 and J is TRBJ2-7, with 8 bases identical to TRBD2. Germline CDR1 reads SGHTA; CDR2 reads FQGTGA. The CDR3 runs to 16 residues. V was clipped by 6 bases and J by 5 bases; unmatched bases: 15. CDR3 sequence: CASSSRPGLGFDEQYF. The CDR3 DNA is TGTGCCAGCAGTTCAAGACCGGGACTAGGTTTTGACGAGCAGTACTTC.

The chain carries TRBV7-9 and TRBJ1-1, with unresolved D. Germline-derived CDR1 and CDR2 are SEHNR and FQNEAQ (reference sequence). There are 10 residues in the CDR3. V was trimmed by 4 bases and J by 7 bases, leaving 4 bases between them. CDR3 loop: CASSSDEAFF. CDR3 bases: TGTGCCAGCAGCTCGGATGAAGCTTTCTTT.

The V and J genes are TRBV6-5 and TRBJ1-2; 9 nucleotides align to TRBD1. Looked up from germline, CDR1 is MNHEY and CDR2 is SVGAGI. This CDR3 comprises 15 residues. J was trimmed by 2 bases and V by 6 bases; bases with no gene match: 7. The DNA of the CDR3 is TGTGCCAGCAGCCCGGGGACAGGGATAAACTATGGCTACACCTTC. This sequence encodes CASSPGTGINYGYTF.

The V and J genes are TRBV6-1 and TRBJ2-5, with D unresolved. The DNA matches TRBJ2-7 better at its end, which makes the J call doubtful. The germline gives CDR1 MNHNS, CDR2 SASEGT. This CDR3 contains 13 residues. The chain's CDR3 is CASSEEHGDEQYF. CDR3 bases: TGTGCCAGCAGTGAAGAGCACGGTGACGAGCAGTACTTC.

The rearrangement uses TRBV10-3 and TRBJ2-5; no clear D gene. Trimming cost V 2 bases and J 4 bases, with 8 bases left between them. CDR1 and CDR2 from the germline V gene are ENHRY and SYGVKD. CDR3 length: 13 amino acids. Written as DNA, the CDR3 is TGTGCCATCAGTGAGGGGTCGGGAGAGACCCAGTACTTC. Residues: CAISEGSGETQYF.

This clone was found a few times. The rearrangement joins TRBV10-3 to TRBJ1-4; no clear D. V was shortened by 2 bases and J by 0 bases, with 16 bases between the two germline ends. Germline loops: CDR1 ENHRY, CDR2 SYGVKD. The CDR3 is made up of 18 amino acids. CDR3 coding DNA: TGTGCCATCAGTGAGGCGGATATAAGAAGGTCAACTAATGAAAAACTGTTTTTT. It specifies CAISEADIRRSTNEKLFF.

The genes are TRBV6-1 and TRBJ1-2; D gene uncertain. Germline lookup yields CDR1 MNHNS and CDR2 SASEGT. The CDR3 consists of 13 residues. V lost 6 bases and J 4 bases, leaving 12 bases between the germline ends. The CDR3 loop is CASSLDGSYGYTF. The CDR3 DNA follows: TGTGCCAGCAGCCTTGACGGGAGCTATGGCTACACCTTC.